Shown below are 2 T cell receptor beta chains from a single sample sequenced in a study of T cell repertoires in cytomegalovirus infection (dated by TCRdb to between 2018 and 2021). Sequenced using an Illumina HiSeq 1500. TCRdb ran its own pipeline on the public reads, namely fastp trimming at Q25 and MiXCR clone calling, and kept in-frame beta chains. Rows with a matching CDR3 protein are joined into one entry that keeps the most common DNA and genes. The sample table lists about 830,000 distinct CDR3 sequences, approximately 30% of them with a count of one. The ten largest clones take up 12% of the sample. No antigen has been assigned to these receptors. Taken with the paper, the label for treatment or condition translates to: in vitro stimulation with specific CMV peptide epitopes to enrich CMV-specific T cells. Sequences were derived from cultured CD8+ T cells from PBMCs, sampled from culture after CMV antigen stimulation. These receptors originate from a human donor in good health (CMV status not recorded). Some clones in this sample may be carry-over from other donors' samples.

V gene TRBV5-1 combines with J gene TRBJ2-7; D is possibly TRBD2 (6 bases). Deletions cut 2 bases from V and 4 bases from J, with 13 bases between. The V gene's germline CDR1 is SGHRS and CDR2 YFSETQ. The CDR3 length is 14 residues. The CDR3 loop reads CASSFSEGRYEQYF. The DNA of the CDR3 is TGCGCCAGCAGCTTCTCGGAGGGCAGGTACGAGCAGTACTTC.

This chain joins TRBV29-1 and TRBJ2-1; D remains ambiguous. CDR3 length equals 13 residues. Germline V gene lookup returns CDR1 SQVTM and CDR2 ANQGSEA. V dropped 7 bases and J dropped 4 bases, with 14 bases sitting between them. In DNA form, the CDR3 reads TGCAGCGCCAGTGGGCGACCTTACAATGAGCAGTTCTTC. This translates into CSASGRPYNEQFF.